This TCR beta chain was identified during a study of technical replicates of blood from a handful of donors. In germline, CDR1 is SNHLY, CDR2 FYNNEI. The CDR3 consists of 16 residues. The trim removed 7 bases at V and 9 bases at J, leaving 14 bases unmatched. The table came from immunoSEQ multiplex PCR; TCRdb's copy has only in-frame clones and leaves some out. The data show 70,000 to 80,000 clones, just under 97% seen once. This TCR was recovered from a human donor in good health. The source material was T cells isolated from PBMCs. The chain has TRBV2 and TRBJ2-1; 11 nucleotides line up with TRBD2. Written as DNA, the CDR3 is TGTGCCAGCACCGGCGGGGTAGCGGGGGGGCCCACTGAGCAGTTCTTC. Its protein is CASTGGVAGGPTEQFF. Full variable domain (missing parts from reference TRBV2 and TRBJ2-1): EPEVTQTPSHQVTQMGQEVILRCVPISNHLYFYWYRQILGQKVEFLVSFYNNEISEKSEIFDDQFSVERPDGSNFTLKIRSTKLEDSAMYFCASTGGVAGGPTEQFFGPGTRLTVL.